This T cell receptor beta chain was sequenced during a study of cytomegalovirus exposure and HLA in healthy donors. Remarks on this clone: Its antigen is still unknown.

Study conclusions and caveats: One variant, a missense change in DCLRE1C, was linked in a later analysis to TCR beta V- and J-gene trimming. HLA alleles showed associations with about 17,000 TCR beta sequences in a later analysis, at a 0.05 false discovery rate.

PCR was performed using 60 Vbeta and 13 Jbeta primers. This table comes from immunoSEQ multiplex PCR, and its TCRdb copy is limited to in-frame clones, with some not included. The repertoire holds some 140,000 clones, with 79% as singletons. Trimming took 1 base from V and 3 from J, leaving 8 bases between them. This CDR3 spans 13 amino acids. Germline CDR1 is SGHNT and CDR2 is YYREEE (reference sequence). Sequencing input: PBMCs. This chain links TRBV5-4 with TRBJ2-7; D perhaps matches TRBD2 (5 bases). This TCR came from a middle-aged man in good health and CMV-seropositive. CDR3 nucleotide sequence: TGTGCCAGCAGCTTGTGGGGAGTCTACGAGCAGTACTTC. The encoded protein is CASSLWGVYEQYF. Using reference TRBV5-4 and TRBJ2-7 for the parts outside the CDR3, the full variable domain is ETGVTQSPTHLIKTRGQQVTLRCSSQSGHNTVSWYQQALGQGPQFIFQYYREEENGRGNFPPRFSGLQFPNYSSELNVNALELDDSALYLCASSLWGVYEQYFGPGTRLTVT.